What follows are 26 T cell receptor beta chains derived from one specimen sequenced in a study of blood T cell repertoires in COVID-19. Sequencing used immunoSEQ multiplex PCR; TCRdb keeps in-frame clones, though not all of them. The data hold 150,000 to 200,000 clones, with about 87% observed a single time. What was sequenced was peripheral blood. The receptors stem from a woman in her 30s with acute or convalescent COVID-19.

The chain combines TRBV28 with TRBJ2-1; TRBD2 matches 8 bases. This CDR3 has 15 amino acids. V lost 4 bases to trimming and J lost 5 bases; unmatched junction nucleotides: 7. The germline V gene encodes CDR1 MDHEN and CDR2 SYDVKM. Here the CDR3 DNA reads TGTGCCAGCAGTTCCCGGACTAGCAGAGACAATGAGCAGTTCTTC. This translates into CASSSRTSRDNEQFF.

This chain links TRBV30 with TRBJ2-1; D uncertain. Per germline, CDR1 GTSNPN and CDR2 SVGIG (reference sequence). Trimming left V 0 bases short and J 4 bases short, with 7 bases between. CDR3 length: 13 amino acids. The CDR3 here is CAWSVNSYNEQFF. DNA for the CDR3: TGTGCCTGGAGTGTAAACTCTTACAATGAGCAGTTCTTC.

The CDR3 sequence is CASSGSPGQPQHF. The CDR3 DNA sequence: TGCGCCAGCAGCGGGAGCCCCGGTCAGCCCCAGCATTTT. The chain joins TRBV5-1 to TRBJ1-5; D is uncertain. CDR3 size: 13 residues. The germline gives CDR1 SGHRS, CDR2 YFSETQ. The V gene lost 4 bases and the J gene lost 6 bases, with 11 bases spanning the gap.

The count of this clone is one. The chain is built from TRBV5-1 and TRBJ2-1; no definite D call. The CDR3 has 13 residues. Trimming cost V 4 bases and J 7 bases, with 12 bases left between them. CDR1 is SGHRS and CDR2 is YFSETQ in the germline V gene. This CDR3 is CASSVIGANEQFF. The CDR3, as DNA: TGCGCCAGCAGCGTGATAGGAGCTAATGAGCAGTTCTTC.

This rearrangement joins TRBV18 to TRBJ2-6; D may be TRBD2 (6 bases). The germline gives CDR1 KGHSH, CDR2 LQKENI. Trimming left V 3 bases short and J 2 bases short, with 14 bases between. The CDR3 runs 17 residues. The CDR3 spells CASSPAGTGAGANVLTF. In nucleotides, the CDR3 is TGTGCCAGCTCACCGGCGGGGACCGGTGCTGGGGCCAACGTCCTGACTTTC.

The chain recombines TRBV18 with TRBJ1-4, with D perhaps TRBD1 (6 bases). Germline values: CDR1 KGHSH, CDR2 LQKENI. This CDR3 contains 16 residues. V was cut by 3 bases and J by 0 bases, with 11 bases left in between. The CDR3 nucleotides are TGTGCCAGCTCACCCGGACAGCCAGCAACTAATGAAAAACTGTTTTTT. Its protein product is CASSPGQPATNEKLFF.

V usage is TRBV20-1 and J usage is TRBJ2-7; D is undetermined. The germline gives CDR1 DFQATT, CDR2 SNEGSKA (reference sequence). CDR3 length equals 12 residues. The V end was cut by 3 bases, the J end by 4 bases, with 10 bases between. The CDR3 coding sequence is TGCAGTGCTAGTCCCTCCCGGTACGAGCAGTACTTC. Translated, it gives CSASPSRYEQYF.

This chain joins TRBV28 and TRBJ1-5, with TRBD1 matching over 9 bases. V lost 7 bases to trimming and J lost 5 bases; unmatched junction nucleotides: 6. CDR1 and CDR2 from the germline V gene are MDHEN and SYDVKM. The CDR3 totals 14 residues. The CDR3 bases are TGTGCCAGCAATTCGGACAGGGGATATCAGCCCCAGCATTTT. Protein: CASNSDRGYQPQHF. Together with reference TRBV28 and TRBJ1-5, the CDR3 gives the full variable domain: DVKVTQSSRYLVKRTGEKVFLECVQDMDHENMFWYRQDPGLGLRLIYFSYDVKMKEKGDIPEGYSVSREKKERFSLILESASTNQTSMYLCASNSDRGYQPQHFGDGTRLSIL.

The CDR3 loop is CASSPLGGIYNEQFF. The CDR3 DNA reads TGTGCCAGCTCACCACTAGGGGGAATCTACAATGAGCAGTTCTTC. The V call is TRBV18, the J call TRBJ2-1, with D perhaps TRBD1 (6 bases). Germline lookup yields CDR1 KGHSH and CDR2 LQKENI. The CDR3 has 15 amino acids. Trimming left V 1 base short and J 3 bases short, with 10 bases between. Full variable domain (remainder filled in from reference TRBV18 and TRBJ2-1): NAGVMQNPRHLVRRRGQEARLRCSPMKGHSHVYWYRQLPEEGLKFMVYLQKENIIDESGMPKERFSAEFPKEGPSILRIQQVVRGDSAAYFCASSPLGGIYNEQFFGPGTRLTVL.

The chain carries TRBV4-2 and TRBJ2-3, with 7 bases fitting TRBD2. This CDR3 has 13 amino acids. The germline gives CDR1 LGHNA, CDR2 YNFKEQ. The V segment lost 2 bases and the J segment 6 bases; nucleotides outside the gene matches: 2. Here the CDR3 reads CASSQIGGDTQYF. The CDR3 DNA is TGTGCCAGCAGCCAAATCGGGGGGGATACGCAGTATTTT.

This clone was picked up one time. The CDR3 here is CASTRTNSYEQYF. CDR3 DNA sequence: TGTGCCAGCACTCGAACAAACTCCTACGAGCAGTACTTC. V is TRBV5-4 and J is TRBJ2-7, with unresolved D. Germline lookup yields CDR1 SGHNT and CDR2 YYREEE (reference sequence). The ends were cut back, 6 bases at V and 0 bases at J, with 10 bases in the middle. The CDR3 sequence is 13 residues long.

This chain links TRBV14 with TRBJ2-2; perhaps TRBD2 as D (6 bases). The CDR3 has 15 residues. Trimming left V 4 bases short and J 4 bases short, with 13 bases between. Germline CDR1 is SGHDN and CDR2 is FVKESK. CDR3 region: CASSPLGTSTGELFF. The CDR3 nucleotides are TGTGCCAGCAGCCCCCTCGGGACTTCCACCGGGGAGCTGTTTTTT.

The chain links TRBV28 to TRBJ1-2; 7 positions match TRBD1. The CDR3 loop spans 12 amino acids. Trimming cost V 4 bases and J 6 bases; bases outside gene matches: 2. In germline, CDR1 is MDHEN, CDR2 SYDVKM. CDR3 bases: TGTGCCAGCAGTTCGGGACAGCATGGCTACACCTTC. It is translated as CASSSGQHGYTF.

The chain is built from TRBV7-2 and TRBJ1-3; D ambiguous. The germline V gene has CDR1 SGHTA and CDR2 FQGNSA. V was clipped by 2 bases and J by 6 bases, with 8 bases between them. CDR3 length: 13 residues. CDR3 sequence reads: CASSLYSVNTIYF. The CDR3 nucleotides are TGTGCCAGCAGCTTATATAGTGTAAACACCATATATTTT.

This chain uses TRBV12-3 or TRBV12-4 with TRBJ1-6; D unclear. The V end lost 3 bases, the J end lost 10 bases, and 10 bases lay between the germline ends. This CDR3 contains 13 residues. This chain's CDR3 is CASSLASQSPLHF. The CDR3 region has the DNA TGTGCCAGCAGTTTGGCCAGTCAGTCACCCCTCCACTTT.

The genes are TRBV7-6 and TRBJ2-3; no definite D call. Germline lookup yields CDR1 SGHVS and CDR2 FNYEAQ. The CDR3 runs 11 residues. With 8 bases removed from V and 4 bases from J, the gap between germline ends came to 7 bases. CDR3 loop: CASEYADTQYF. The CDR3, as DNA: TGTGCCAGCGAGTATGCAGATACGCAGTATTTT.

The chain carries TRBV5-1 and TRBJ2-7; D is uncertain. This CDR3 region has 11 residues. Trimming removed 6 bases from V and 6 bases from J, with 10 bases in between. Per germline, CDR1 SGHRS and CDR2 YFSETQ. CDR3 DNA: TGCGCCAGCAATGCGGTGGGCGAGCAGTACTTC. It is translated as CASNAVGEQYF.

The chain joins TRBV2 to TRBJ2-1; D call uncertain. The germline V gene encodes CDR1 SNHLY and CDR2 FYNNEI. This CDR3 region has 12 residues. Trimming left V 8 bases short and J 9 bases short, with 14 bases between. The CDR3: CASHSLQSEQFF. The DNA of the CDR3 is TGTGCCAGCCACTCGCTTCAAAGTGAGCAGTTCTTC. Complete variable domain (other parts from reference TRBV2 and TRBJ2-1): EPEVTQTPSHQVTQMGQEVILRCVPISNHLYFYWYRQILGQKVEFLVSFYNNEISEKSEIFDDQFSVERPDGSNFTLKIRSTKLEDSAMYFCASHSLQSEQFFGPGTRLTVL.

A remark on this clone: The same CDR3 arises from other DNA sequences in this sample as well. V gene TRBV6-6 combines with J gene TRBJ2-3; D perhaps matches TRBD2 (6 bases). Trimming stripped 2 bases from V and 2 bases from J, with 8 bases between. The CDR3 is made up of 14 amino acids. The V gene's germline CDR1 is MNHNY and CDR2 SVGAGI (reference sequence). For the CDR3, the DNA is TGTGCCAGCAGTTACGGGGGACTCACAGATACGCAGTATTTT. Protein product: CASSYGGLTDTQYF.

The rearrangement uses TRBV19 and TRBJ2-4, with TRBD2 matching over 7 bases. CDR1 and CDR2 from the germline V gene are LNHDA and SQIVND (reference sequence). The CDR3 has 14 residues. V shed 6 bases, J shed 9 bases, and the junction held 11 bases outside the gene matches. Here the CDR3 reads CASRVREARSIQYF. CDR3 DNA sequence: TGTGCCAGTAGGGTCCGGGAGGCCCGGAGCATTCAGTACTTC. Based on the CDR3 plus reference TRBV19 and TRBJ2-4, the full variable domain is DGGITQSPKYLFRKEGQNVTLSCEQNLNHDAMYWYRQDPGQGLRLIYYSQIVNDFQKGDIAEGYSVSREKKESFPLTVTSAQKNPTAFYLCASRVREARSIQYFGAGTRLSVL.

V is TRBV7-2 and J is TRBJ1-5, with D perhaps matching TRBD1 (5 bases). The CDR3 totals 15 residues. In germline, CDR1 is SGHTA, CDR2 FQGNSA. The V end was cut by 4 bases, the J end by 4 bases, with 14 bases between. The CDR3 spells CASSSGRRKNQPQHF. The CDR3 DNA is TGTGCCAGCAGCTCAGGGCGGCGGAAGAATCAGCCCCAGCATTTT.

This rearrangement joins TRBV6-5 to TRBJ2-3, with a possible D match to TRBD1 (5 bases). The CDR3 is 15 amino acids. Germline assignment: CDR1 MNHEY and CDR2 SVGAGI. The V and J ends lost 5 bases and 1 base respectively, with 13 bases between them. CDR3 in amino acids: CASSPPIRGTDTQYF. CDR3 DNA: TGTGCCAGCAGTCCCCCGATCAGGGGCACAGATACGCAGTATTTT.

The rearrangement uses TRBV15 and TRBJ2-7; D ambiguous. This CDR3 comprises 13 residues. CDR1 and CDR2 from the germline V gene are LNHNV and YYDKDF (reference sequence). V was cut by 1 base and J by 3 bases, with 7 bases left in between. The CDR3 region is CATSRGGRYEQYF. Written as DNA, the CDR3 is TGTGCCACCAGCAGAGGTGGGCGCTACGAGCAGTACTTC.

This clone was detected a few times. V gene TRBV7-6 combines with J gene TRBJ2-7, with 7 bases fitting TRBD2. The CDR3 is 14 amino acids. Losses at the gene ends were 5 bases for V and 2 bases for J; bases not matched to a gene: 6. Germline V gives CDR1 SGHVS, CDR2 FNYEAQ. The CDR3 nucleotides are TGTGCCAGCAGCCCTCCCGGGACTACCTACGAGCAGTACTTC. Protein sequence: CASSPPGTTYEQYF.

This clone was seen only once. The V call is TRBV5-1, the J call TRBJ2-7, with D perhaps TRBD1 (5 bases). Per the germline V gene, CDR1 is SGHRS and CDR2 is YFSETQ. V was shortened by 3 bases and J by 2 bases, with 9 bases between the two germline ends. This CDR3 comprises 13 residues. The DNA for the CDR3 is TGCGCCAGCAGCTCTCCAGGGACCTACGAGCAGTACTTC. It codes for CASSSPGTYEQYF.

This clone was counted once. The rearrangement uses TRBV5-4 and TRBJ1-2, with D possibly being TRBD1 (5 bases). Germline V gene sequence: CDR1 SGHNT, CDR2 YYREEE (reference sequence). CDR3 length: 15 residues. Trimming took 4 bases from V and 5 from J, leaving 18 bases between them. For the CDR3, the DNA is TGTGCCAGCAGCCCAAACCAGGGAGGGAGGTATGGCTACACCTTC. This sequence encodes CASSPNQGGRYGYTF. The variable domain in full, with the rest retrieved from reference TRBV5-4 and TRBJ1-2, is ETGVTQSPTHLIKTRGQQVTLRCSSQSGHNTVSWYQQALGQGPQFIFQYYREEENGRGNFPPRFSGLQFPNYSSELNVNALELDDSALYLCASSPNQGGRYGYTFGSGTRLTVV.